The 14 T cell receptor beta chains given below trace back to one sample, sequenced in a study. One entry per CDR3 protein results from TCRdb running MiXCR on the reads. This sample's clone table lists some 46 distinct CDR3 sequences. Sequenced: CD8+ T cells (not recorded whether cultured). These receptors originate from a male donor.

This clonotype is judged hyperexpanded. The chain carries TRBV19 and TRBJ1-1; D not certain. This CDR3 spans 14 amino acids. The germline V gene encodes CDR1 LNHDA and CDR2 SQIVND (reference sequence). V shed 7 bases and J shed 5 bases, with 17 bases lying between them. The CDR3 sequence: CASTMTMGWTEAFF. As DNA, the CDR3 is TGTGCCAGTACTATGACGATGGGGTGGACTGAAGCTTTCTTT.

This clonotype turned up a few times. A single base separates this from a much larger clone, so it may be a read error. The CDR3 here is CASSIGEGNGQLF. Here the CDR3 DNA reads TGTGCCAGTAGTATAGGTGAAGGGAATGGGCAGCTCTTC. The V and J genes are TRBV19 and TRBJ2-1, with D uncertain. The CDR3 has 13 residues. The germline V gene encodes CDR1 LNHDA and CDR2 SQIVND (reference sequence).

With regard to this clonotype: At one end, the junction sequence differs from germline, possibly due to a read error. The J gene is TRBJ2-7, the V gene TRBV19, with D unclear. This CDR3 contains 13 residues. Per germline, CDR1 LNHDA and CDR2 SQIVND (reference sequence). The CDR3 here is CASSIRSSYEQHF. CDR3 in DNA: TGTGCCAGTAGTATAAGAAGTTCCTACGAGCAGCACTTC.

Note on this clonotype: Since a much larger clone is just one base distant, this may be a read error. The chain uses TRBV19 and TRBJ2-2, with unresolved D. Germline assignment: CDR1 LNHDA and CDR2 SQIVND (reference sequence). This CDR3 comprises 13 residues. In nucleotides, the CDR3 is TGTGCCAGTGGTATTTCGTCCACCGGGGAGCTGTTTTTT. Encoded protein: CASGISSTGELFF.

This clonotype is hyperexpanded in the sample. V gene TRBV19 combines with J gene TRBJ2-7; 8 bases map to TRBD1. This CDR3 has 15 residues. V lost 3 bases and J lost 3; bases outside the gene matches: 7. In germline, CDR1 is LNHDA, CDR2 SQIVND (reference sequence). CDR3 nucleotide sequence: TGTGCCAGTAGTATCGGACAGGGAAGCGGCTACGAGCAGTACTTC. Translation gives CASSIGQGSGYEQYF.

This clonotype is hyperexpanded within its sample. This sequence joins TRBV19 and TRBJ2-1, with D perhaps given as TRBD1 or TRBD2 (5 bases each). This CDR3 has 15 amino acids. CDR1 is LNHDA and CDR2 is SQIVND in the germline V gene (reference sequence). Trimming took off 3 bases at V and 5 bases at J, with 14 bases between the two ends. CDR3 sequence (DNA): TGTGCCAGTAGTATCCACTCCGGGGCCAACAATGAGCAGTTCTTC. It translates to CASSIHSGANNEQFF.

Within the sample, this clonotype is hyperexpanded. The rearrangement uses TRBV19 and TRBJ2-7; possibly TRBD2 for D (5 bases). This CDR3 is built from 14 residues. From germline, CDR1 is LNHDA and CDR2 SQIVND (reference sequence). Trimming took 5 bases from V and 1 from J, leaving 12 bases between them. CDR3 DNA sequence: TGTGCCAGTAGTTTCGGACGGGGTTCCTACGAGCAGTACTTC. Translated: CASSFGRGSYEQYF.

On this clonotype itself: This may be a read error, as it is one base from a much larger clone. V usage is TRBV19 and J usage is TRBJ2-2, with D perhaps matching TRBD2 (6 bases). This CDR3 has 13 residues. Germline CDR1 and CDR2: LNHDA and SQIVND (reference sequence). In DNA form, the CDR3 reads TGTGCCAGTAGTACCCGGGCCACCGGGGGGCTGTTTTTT. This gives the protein CASSTRATGGLFF.

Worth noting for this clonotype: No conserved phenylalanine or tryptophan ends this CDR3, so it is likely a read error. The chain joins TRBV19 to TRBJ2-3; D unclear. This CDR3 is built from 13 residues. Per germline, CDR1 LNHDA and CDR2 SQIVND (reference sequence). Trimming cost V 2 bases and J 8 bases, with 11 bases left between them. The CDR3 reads CASSILGKGTQYC. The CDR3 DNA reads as TGTGCCAGTAGTATACTAGGGAAGGGTACGCAGTATTGT.

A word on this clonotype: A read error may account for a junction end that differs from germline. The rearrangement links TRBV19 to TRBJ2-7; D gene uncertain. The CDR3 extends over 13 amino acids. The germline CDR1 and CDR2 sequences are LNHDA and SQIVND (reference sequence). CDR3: CVSSVRSSYEQYF. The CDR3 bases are TGTGTCAGTAGTGTGAGAAGCTCCTACGAGCAGTACTTC.

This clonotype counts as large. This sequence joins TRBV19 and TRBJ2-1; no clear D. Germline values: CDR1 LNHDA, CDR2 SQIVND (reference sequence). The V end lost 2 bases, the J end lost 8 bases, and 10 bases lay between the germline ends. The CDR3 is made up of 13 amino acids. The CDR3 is CASSIRSGHEQFF. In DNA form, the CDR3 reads TGTGCCAGTAGTATAAGATCGGGCCATGAGCAGTTCTTC.

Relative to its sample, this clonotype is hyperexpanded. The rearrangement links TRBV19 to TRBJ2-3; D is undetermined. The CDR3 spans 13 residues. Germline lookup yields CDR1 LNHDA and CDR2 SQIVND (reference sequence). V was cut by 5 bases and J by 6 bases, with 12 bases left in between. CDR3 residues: CASSPRSSDTQYF. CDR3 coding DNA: TGTGCCAGTAGTCCTCGAAGCTCGGATACGCAGTATTTT. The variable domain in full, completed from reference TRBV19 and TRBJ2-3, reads DGGITQSPKYLFRKEGQNVTLSCEQNLNHDAMYWYRQDPGQGLRLIYYSQIVNDFQKGDIAEGYSVSREKKESFPLTVTSAQKNPTAFYLCASSPRSSDTQYFGPGTRLTVL.

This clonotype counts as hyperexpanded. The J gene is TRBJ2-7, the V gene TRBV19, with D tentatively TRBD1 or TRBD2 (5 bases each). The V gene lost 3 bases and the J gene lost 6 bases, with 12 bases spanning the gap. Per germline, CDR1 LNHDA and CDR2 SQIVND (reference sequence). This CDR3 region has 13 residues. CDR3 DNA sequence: TGTGCCAGTAGTATGTCCTCAGGGACCGAGCAGTACTTC. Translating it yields CASSMSSGTEQYF.

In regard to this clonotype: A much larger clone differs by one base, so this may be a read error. The CDR3 here is CASSKRSSYEQYF. The CDR3 DNA sequence: TGTGCCAGTAGTAAGAGGAGCTCCTACGAGCAGTACTTC. The J gene is TRBJ2-7, the V gene TRBV19; D gene ambiguous. Germline CDR1 is LNHDA and CDR2 is SQIVND (reference sequence). The CDR3 spans 13 residues. V gave up 4 bases and J gave up 0 bases, with 7 bases separating them. Full variable domain (outside the CDR3, taken from reference TRBV19 and TRBJ2-7): DGGITQSPKYLFRKEGQNVTLSCEQNLNHDAMYWYRQDPGQGLRLIYYSQIVNDFQKGDIAEGYSVSREKKESFPLTVTSAQKNPTAFYLCASSKRSSYEQYFGPGTRLTVT.